One sample yielded the 10 T cell receptor beta chains listed below, sequenced in a study of cytomegalovirus exposure and HLA in healthy donors. The study ran its PCR with 60 Vbeta and 13 Jbeta primers. Sequencing used immunoSEQ multiplex PCR; TCRdb keeps in-frame clones, though not all of them. The sample carries approximately 150,000 clones, over 70% recorded once. Sequenced: PBMCs. These TCRs come from a male donor in good health and CMV-seronegative.

The rearrangement links TRBV7-2 to TRBJ1-2; perhaps TRBD1 as D (5 bases). Germline V gene data show CDR1 as SGHTA and CDR2 as FQGNSA. Trimming removed 4 bases from V and 2 bases from J, with 23 bases in between. The CDR3 length is 18 residues. For the CDR3, the DNA is TGTGCCAGCAGCTCAAAGCTTCAGAAAACGGGGGAGAACTATGGCTACACCTTC. Residues: CASSSKLQKTGENYGYTF. The complete variable domain, with remaining parts taken from reference TRBV7-2 and TRBJ1-2, reads GAGVSQSPSNKVTEKGKDVELRCDPISGHTALYWYRQSLGQGLEFLIYFQGNSAPDKSGLPSDRFSAERTGGSVSTLTIQRTQQEDSAVYLCASSSKLQKTGENYGYTFGSGTRLTVV.

This CDR3 is CASSLTGDSYEQYF. CDR3 in DNA: TGCGCCAGCAGCTTGACAGGGGACTCCTACGAGCAGTACTTC. The rearrangement uses TRBV5-1 and TRBJ2-7; 7 bases agree with TRBD1. In germline, CDR1 is SGHRS, CDR2 YFSETQ. Trimming at V came to 1 base and at J to 0 bases, leaving 1 base not matched to a gene. The CDR3 covers 14 residues. The variable domain in full, with the rest retrieved from reference TRBV5-1 and TRBJ2-7, is KAGVTQTPRYLIKTRGQQVTLSCSPISGHRSVSWYQQTPGQGLQFLFEYFSETQRNKGNFPGRFSGRQFSNSRSEMNVSTLELGDSALYLCASSLTGDSYEQYFGPGTRLTVT.

The genes are TRBV18 and TRBJ2-7; 7 positions match TRBD2. Germline V gene sequence: CDR1 KGHSH, CDR2 LQKENI. The CDR3 contains 17 residues. V lost 3 bases, J lost 3 bases, and 14 bases stayed unmatched. The CDR3 DNA reads TGTGCCAGCTCACCTTCCGGCCGGGGAGAGCGGGACTACGAGCAGTACTTC. Translated: CASSPSGRGERDYEQYF.

This clone has only a few counts. The gene calls are TRBV6-1 and TRBJ2-5, with TRBD1 as a possible D gene (5 bases). Judging by the DNA end, TRBJ2-7 fits better; the J call may be wrong. The CDR3 sequence is 14 residues long. Germline values: CDR1 MNHNS, CDR2 SASEGT. CDR3 in amino acids: CASTPSWGTYEQYF. The CDR3 coding sequence is TGTGCCAGCACACCAAGTTGGGGCACCTACGAGCAGTACTTC.

V usage is TRBV19 and J usage is TRBJ1-5; D unclear. The CDR3 runs to 12 residues. Trimming left V 3 bases short and J 2 bases short, with 2 bases between. Germline V lookup: CDR1 LNHDA, CDR2 SQIVND (reference sequence). The chain's CDR3 is CASSIGNQPQHF. The CDR3 DNA sequence: TGTGCCAGTAGTATCGGCAATCAGCCCCAGCATTTT.

The rearrangement links TRBV23-1 to TRBJ2-2; no clear D. TRBV23-1 is noted as an ORF with a role that remains uncertain. Trimming took off 3 bases at V and 3 bases at J, with 5 bases between the two ends. The CDR3 is 13 amino acids. CDR3 residues: CASSHPDTGELFF. The CDR3 DNA reads TGCGCCAGCAGTCATCCCGACACCGGGGAGCTGTTTTTT.

The V gene is TRBV7-6, the J gene TRBJ1-1; no clear D gene. This CDR3 is built from 13 residues. Germline CDR1 is SGHVS and CDR2 is FNYEAQ. Trimming cost V 7 bases and J 3 bases, with 12 bases left between them. The CDR3 nucleotides are TGTGCCAGCACCCCCGTCCGGGACACTGAAGCTTTCTTT. Residues: CASTPVRDTEAFF.

V usage is TRBV5-1 and J usage is TRBJ2-7; TRBD1 matches 9 bases. J was trimmed by 7 bases and V by 4 bases; bases with no gene match: 9. The CDR3 runs to 14 residues. Per germline, CDR1 SGHRS and CDR2 YFSETQ. The CDR3 region has the DNA TGCGCCAGCAGCCCAGGGACAGGGACGGGGGAGCAGTACTTC. This sequence encodes CASSPGTGTGEQYF.

The rearrangement uses TRBV19 and TRBJ1-1, with TRBD1 as a possible D gene (6 bases). The ends were cut back, 5 bases at V and 9 bases at J, with 13 bases in the middle. This CDR3 is 12 amino acids long. Per the germline V gene, CDR1 is LNHDA and CDR2 is SQIVND (reference sequence). The CDR3 region has the DNA TGTGCCAGTAGTCGACATACAGGGAAAGCTTTCTTT. Its protein product is CASSRHTGKAFF.

The rearrangement uses TRBV7-2 and TRBJ2-7, with 10 bases matching TRBD2. From germline, CDR1 is SGHTA and CDR2 FQGNSA. There are 14 residues in the CDR3. V dropped 6 bases and J dropped 2; count of bases not matched to a gene: 4. CDR3 bases: TGTGCCAGCAGGGCTAGCGGGAGCACCTACGAGCAGTACTTC. This codes for CASRASGSTYEQYF.